This entry lists 14 T cell receptor beta chains sequenced from one sample in a study of blood T cells in healthy people across ages. The second PCR ran roughly 6 to 12 cycles with a sample-barcoded 5' primer and J-beta primers. TCRdb re-derived calls from the 5' RACE reads in MiXCR, one entry per CDR3 protein. The data hold fewer than 900,000 distinct CDR3 sequences, with about 42% observed a single time. Material for sequencing was blood. These receptors came from a woman aged 55-69 years in good health.

This chain joins TRBV9 and TRBJ2-7, with D possibly being TRBD1 (6 bases). Deletions cut 4 bases from V and 3 bases from J, with 14 bases between. The CDR3 has 14 amino acids. Germline V lookup: CDR1 SGDLS, CDR2 YYNGEE. In DNA, the CDR3 is TGTGCCAGCAGCCCTCCCCTAGGGGGCTACGAGCAGTACTTC. Encoded protein: CASSPPLGGYEQYF.

As to this clonotype: A junction end diverges from the germline sequence, so it may reflect a read error. The V gene is TRBV11-2, the J gene TRBJ1-1, with D perhaps TRBD1 (5 bases). Germline V gene data show CDR1 as SGHAT and CDR2 as FQNNGV. This CDR3 contains 15 residues. This CDR3 reads CACSLGQGFGAEAFF. CDR3 sequence (DNA): TGTGCCTGCAGCTTAGGTCAGGGCTTTGGCGCTGAAGCTTTCTTT.

This clonotype occurred once. The chain is built from TRBV10-3 and TRBJ2-7; TRBD1 or TRBD2 may be the D gene (5 bases each). Germline V gives CDR1 ENHRY, CDR2 SYGVKD. The CDR3 has 13 residues. V dropped 5 bases and J dropped 5 bases, with 13 bases sitting between them. This CDR3 reads CAISPGPGHEQYF. DNA for the CDR3: TGTGCCATCAGTCCGGGGCCTGGACACGAGCAGTACTTC.

The chain links TRBV6-1 to TRBJ2-1, with TRBD2 as a possible D gene (5 bases). V was trimmed by 7 bases and J by 6 bases, leaving 16 bases between them. The CDR3 is 14 residues long. Germline loops: CDR1 MNHNS, CDR2 SASEGT. The chain's CDR3 is CASNPSGRSNEQFF. The CDR3 DNA sequence: TGTGCCAGCAACCCCTCGGGGAGAAGCAATGAGCAGTTCTTC.

This clonotype has a handful of counts. V and J are TRBV4-3 and TRBJ2-3, with 11 positions matching TRBD1. V shed 2 bases and J 3 bases; nucleotides not matched to a gene: 16. The length of the CDR3 is 20 residues. CDR1 is LGHNA and CDR2 is YSLEER in the germline V gene. In DNA form, the CDR3 reads TGCGCCAGCAGCCAAAGAGGACAGGGGGCTAGGGGGAGGGCAACAGATACGCAGTATTTT. It yields the protein CASSQRGQGARGRATDTQYF.

The V gene is TRBV3-1, the J gene TRBJ1-1; a weak D match, TRBD1 (5 bases). V lost 3 bases and J 7 bases, leaving 9 bases between the germline ends. The CDR3 sequence is 12 residues long. Germline V gene lookup returns CDR1 LGHDT and CDR2 YNNKEL (reference sequence). The CDR3 DNA reads TGTGCCAGCAGCCACCTTGACAGTGAAGCTTTCTTT. As protein: CASSHLDSEAFF. The complete variable domain, with remaining parts taken from reference TRBV3-1 and TRBJ1-1, reads DTAVSQTPKYLVTQMGNDKSIKCEQNLGHDTMYWYKQDSKKFLKIMFSYNNKELIINETVPNRFSPKSPDKAHLNLHINSLELGDSAVYFCASSHLDSEAFFGQGTRLTVV.

This clonotype was seen at least ten times. The chain has TRBV2 and TRBJ2-1; possibly TRBD2 for D (6 bases). The CDR3 runs to 14 residues. From germline, CDR1 is SNHLY and CDR2 FYNNEI. Trimming took 7 bases from V and 0 from J, leaving 10 bases between them. CDR3 sequence (DNA): TGTGCCAGCAAGGTGGGGGGCTCCTACAATGAGCAGTTCTTC. It specifies CASKVGGSYNEQFF.

The rearrangement joins TRBV28 to TRBJ2-7; D may be TRBD2 (5 bases). The closer fit of TRBJ2-5 to the DNA end suggests the J call may be wrong. Germline CDR1 MDHEN, CDR2 SYDVKM. The CDR3 sequence is 12 residues long. The CDR3 nucleotides are TGTGCCAGCAAGCGAGGGATGGAGACCCAGTACTTC. Translated: CASKRGMETQYF.

CDR3 protein: CASSENSGGDGGQFF. The CDR3 nucleotides read TGTGCCAGCAGTGAAAATAGCGGGGGGGACGGTGGGCAGTTCTTC. The chain joins TRBV2 to TRBJ2-1, with TRBD2 matching 11 bases. The V and J ends lost 2 bases and 12 bases, in that order; junction bases with no gene match: 9. The CDR3 has 15 amino acids. Germline lookup yields CDR1 SNHLY and CDR2 FYNNEI.

This clonotype was seen more than once but under ten times. The chain is built from TRBV11-2 and TRBJ2-5; no reliable D call. The V gene lost 2 bases and the J gene lost 2 bases, with 9 bases spanning the gap. Germline CDR1 is SGHAT and CDR2 is FQNNGV. This CDR3 contains 14 residues. CDR3 region: CASSLWAAQETQYF. The CDR3 DNA reads TGTGCCAGCAGCTTATGGGCGGCACAAGAGACCCAGTACTTC. Using reference TRBV11-2 and TRBJ2-5 for the parts outside the CDR3, the full variable domain is EAGVAQSPRYKIIEKRQSVAFWCNPISGHATLYWYQQILGQGPKLLIQFQNNGVVDDSQLPKDRFSAERLKGVDSTLKIQPAKLEDSAVYLCASSLWAAQETQYFGPGTRLLVL.

Comment on this clonotype: Given a much more abundant clone one base away, this may be a read error. The rearrangement joins TRBV28 to TRBJ2-5; 12 bases fit TRBD2. Trimming took 9 bases from V and 11 from J; bases not matched to a gene: 10. CDR1 and CDR2 (germline): MDHEN, SYDVKM. This CDR3 has 13 residues. In nucleotides, the CDR3 is TGTGCCAGTGGACTAGCGGGGTCCTACGGGCAGTACTTC. It encodes CASGLAGSYGQYF.

Only a few counts were recorded for this clonotype. The genes are TRBV7-9 and TRBJ2-3, with TRBD1 matching over 7 bases. From germline, CDR1 is SEHNR and CDR2 FQNEAQ (reference sequence). There are 15 residues in the CDR3. The ends lost 5 bases at V and 2 bases at J; junction bases unmatched: 7. The CDR3 sequence is CASSPPGTATDTQYF. The CDR3, as DNA: TGTGCCAGCAGCCCCCCCGGGACAGCCACAGATACGCAGTATTTT.

This clonotype was detected ten times or more. The chain combines TRBV29-1 with TRBJ2-7; D unclear. CDR1 SQVTM and CDR2 ANQGSEA come from the germline V gene. Trimming pared 4 bases from V and 0 bases from J, leaving 7 bases between. CDR3 length equals 12 residues. As DNA, the CDR3 is TGCAGCGTTGGGGCTAACTCCTACGAGCAGTACTTC. Amino acid sequence: CSVGANSYEQYF.

The rearrangement joins TRBV9 to TRBJ2-5; D is possibly TRBD2 (5 bases). This CDR3 spans 15 amino acids. Germline V gene data show CDR1 as SGDLS and CDR2 as YYNGEE. Trimming shortened V by 2 bases and J by 1 base, and 12 bases separated the two germline ends. The CDR3 nucleotides read TGTGCCAGCAGCGTCGAGAGTGGGAGCCAAGAGACCCAGTACTTC. Translation gives CASSVESGSQETQYF.